The table lists the clone carrying this T cell receptor beta chain with a few counts. Antigen specificity is unknown. The source of the sample is a study of blood T cells in healthy people across ages. Study observations and caveats: It was found that TCR beta diversity correlated strongly with the percentage of naive T cells. Since the PBMCs were unsorted, naive and antigen-experienced cells could not be conclusively compared.

A sample-barcoded 5' primer and a J-beta primer mix were used in a second PCR of about 6 to 12 cycles. Every cDNA molecule bore a tag from a template-switch adaptor containing 12 random nucleotides. TCRdb analysed the 5' RACE reads with MiXCR anew, one entry per CDR3 protein. The sample lists about 800,000 distinct CDR3 sequences; about half were seen once. V trimming: 1 base; J trimming: 1 base; junction bases outside the gene matches: 2. The CDR3 is 16 amino acids. The clonotype originates from an older man in good health. The J gene is TRBJ2-5, the V gene TRBV12-3 or TRBV12-4; 11 positions agree with TRBD2. Sequenced: blood. The CDR3 protein is CASSLGSGRAQETQYF. In DNA form, the CDR3 reads TGTGCCAGCAGTTTAGGTAGCGGGAGGGCCCAAGAGACCCAGTACTTC.